The clone carrying this T cell receptor (beta chain) has at least ten counts. Its antigen remains unidentified. These data come from a study of T-cell reconstitution after alpha-beta-depleted transplantation in children. Germline V gene data show CDR1 as LGHNA and CDR2 as YSLEER. The CDR3 sequence is 16 residues long. J was trimmed by 4 bases and V by 1 base; bases with no gene match: 8. During its preparation, the TCRbeta library received unique molecular identifiers. TCRdb ran MiXCR on the PCR reads and lists one entry per CDR3 protein. The sample records about 490,000 distinct CDR3 sequences, over 9.5% being singletons. Points from the study as a whole: Newly produced T cells mostly accounted for T-cell counts and diversity one year post-transplant.

This sample comprised PBMCs, obtained before TCRalphabeta/CD19-depleted stem cell transplant. The gene calls are TRBV4-3 and TRBJ2-7; 9 bases match TRBD2. The TCR comes from a child younger than 10 with inherited bone marrow failure, due to receive a stem cell transplant. The CDR3 here is CASSQVAAGGGYEQYF. The DNA of the CDR3 is TGCGCCAGCAGCCAAGTAGCAGCGGGAGGCGGATACGAGCAGTACTTC.